This TCR beta chain was found in a study of T cell clonality in common variable immunodeficiency. Study findings and constraints: CVID subjects showed higher TCRbeta clonality than healthy controls.

V lost 5 bases to trimming and J lost 2 bases; unmatched junction nucleotides: 7. CDR3 length: 14 amino acids. Germline V gene data show CDR1 as GTSNPN and CDR2 as SVGIG (reference sequence). The repertoire was sequenced with immunoSEQ multiplex PCR; TCRdb's copy has only in-frame clones and lacks some. Listed for the sample are about 60,000 clones, none seen a single time. This clone was recorded at least ten times. The antigen is undetermined. The CDR3 end falls 3 residues outside the read, so it is completed with the germline J gene. The chain recombines TRBV30 with TRBJ2-7, with 9 bases aligning to TRBD1. The source of this sequence is a person aged 18-69 years in good health. The sample comprised peripheral blood mononuclear cells. CDR3 DNA, as far as it was read: TGTGCCTGGGAGGGACAGGGAGGAACCTACGAG. This translates into CAWEGQGGTYE. The CDR3 in full is CAWEGQGGTYEQYF.